The sequence of this T cell receptor beta chain was determined in a study of blood T cell repertoires in COVID-19 (dated by TCRdb to 2020 to 2022). With respect to the entire study: Samples from collaborators originated in the United States, Italy and Spain and spanned both the acute and convalescent phases of COVID-19. Samples were obtained from the ongoing ImmuneRACE study (first 160 participants) and from about 1,300 subjects provided by 6 global collaborators. Deeply sampled blood TCRbeta repertoires from subjects exposed to, actively infected with, or recovered from COVID-19 were included in the dataset. HLA class I and class II types, where available, came from metadata supplied by the sample provider rather than from assay-based typing. The sample metadata nearly always contained a de-identified subject ID, COVID-19 status, age in years and sex. The material from the prospective study consisted of cDNA or gDNA derived from T cells, B-cell-depleted T cells, or PBMCs. The repertoires were released in a freely available public database intended as a resource for research on the immune response to SARS-CoV-2. The paper's findings and limits, for the study overall: The amount of clinical and demographic metadata varied by source and participant and was provided uncurated.

The CDR3, from cysteine to phenylalanine, totals 14 residues. The CDR3 DNA has 42 bases and is translated from base 1. From the germline V gene (reference sequence), CDR1 is SEHNR and CDR2 is FQNEAQ. V is cut by 11 bases and J by 5 bases, and the space between the germline ends is 21 bases. About this clone itself: Which antigen it targets is not known. Per-base quality was not reported, and no clone a single base away is much larger than it.

Collaborating institutions collected whole blood in K2EDTA tubes following their own protocols. For TCRbeta analysis, collaborators shipped samples in one of three forms: frozen whole blood, isolated PBMCs, or DNA extracted from either of those sample types. The immunoSEQ Assay, a bias-controlled multiplex PCR, was used to amplify TCRbeta CDR3 regions from genomic DNA. The paper's processing steps were these. Within the assay, amplification of reference gene primers was used to estimate how many nucleated cells each sample contained. Sequence reads were collapsed and filtered to measure the absolute abundance of every unique TCRbeta CDR3 rearrangement. For each sample, productive Simpson clonality was calculated by taking the square root of Simpson's diversity index across productive rearrangements. TCRdb carries this immuneACCESS record with in-frame sequences only. Its versions omit some clonotypes, under half of them owing to an unresolved V gene in the studies checked, with the rest unexplained. V and J calls and clone size are copied from that table; D and trimming were computed from the DNA. This sample is represented by tens of thousands of clones; 80% to 85% of them were singletons. Roughly 12% of the sample comes from the top ten.

This chain is built from TRBV7-9 and TRBJ1-2; matching of 6 bases hints at TRBD1 as the D gene. The source is a human donor in a cohort sampled during active COVID-19. Input material: peripheral blood. The CDR3 region: CAGGRGTEGYGYTF. The DNA sequence is given as TGTGCCGGCGGCAGGGGCACAGAAGGTTATGGCTACACCTTC.